Below, one T cell receptor beta chain is given with its context. Antigen unknown. A quantitative 5'-RACE method, one with molecular barcodes, was used to make TCR beta libraries. TCRdb recomputed calls from the 5' RACE reads with MiXCR, one row per CDR3 protein. The top ten hold 12% to 15% of the sample, which has about 150,000 distinct CDR3 sequences, 40% to 50% seen once. This CDR3 is 17 amino acids long. Per the germline V gene, CDR1 is SEHNR and CDR2 is FQNEAQ (reference sequence). Trimming took 5 bases from V and 0 from J, leaving 17 bases between them. This sample was taken from a study of CD8 T cells in ankylosing spondylitis. Findings and caveats of the study: Reported data indicate significant enrichment of disease-linked clones within matched ankylosing spondylitis synovial fluid.

The TCR was taken from a male donor with ankylosing spondylitis. V gene TRBV7-9 combines with J gene TRBJ1-5; weak D call: TRBD1 (5 bases). The specimen was synovial fluid, either unsorted or a sorted T cell fraction (not recorded which). The CDR3: CASSHTGTGYSNQPQHF. The CDR3 nucleotides are TGTGCCAGCAGCCATACCGGGACCGGGTATAGCAATCAGCCCCAGCATTTT.